These T cell receptor beta chains were read from a single sample in a study of breast tumors, draining lymph nodes, adjacent tissues. TCRdb itself ran the multiplex PCR reads through MiXCR, one entry per CDR3 protein. The table shows a few hundred thousand distinct CDR3 sequences, with nearly 35% occurring only once. The material sequenced was axillary lymph node tissue. The receptors were sampled from a female donor with breast cancer. Some clones in this sample may be carry-over from other donors' samples. The CDR3 runs from the conserved cysteine through the conserved F or W. The order of the fields is J gene, D gene, V gene, clone size, CDR3 protein, CDR3 DNA. D genes are given only for firm matches. Clone size is shown for a subset of rows, as once, few, many or a class of expanded clone.

>TRBJ1-6|TRBD1|TRBV13|.
CASSLPGTGSSPLHF
TGTGCCAGCAGCTTGCCCGGGACAGGAAGTTCACCCCTCCACTTT
>TRBJ2-7|.|TRBV20-1|many
CSTLGEDYEQYF
TGCAGCACTTTAGGGGAGGACTACGAGCAGTACTTC
>TRBJ2-1|TRBD2|TRBV29-1|.
CSVSSGRNEQFF
TGCAGCGTGTCCAGCGGGAGAAATGAGCAGTTCTTC
>TRBJ2-1|.|TRBV20-1|once
CSAGGDEQFF
TGCAGTGCCGGCGGGGATGAGCAGTTCTTC
>TRBJ2-2|TRBD1|TRBV29-1|many
CSATTGSPGELFF
TGCAGCGCCACGACAGGGTCCCCCGGGGAGCTGTTTTTT
>TRBJ2-3|TRBD1|TRBV5-6|.
CASSLTGLSGTDTQYF
TGTGCCAGCAGCCTGACAGGGTTAAGTGGCACAGATACGCAGTATTTT
>TRBJ2-5|TRBD2|TRBV19|many
CASSGLAGGQETQYF
TGTGCCAGTAGCGGCCTAGCGGGAGGCCAAGAGACCCAGTACTTC
>TRBJ2-2|.|TRBV7-6|many
CASSLAAGRTGELFF
TGTGCCAGCAGCTTAGCGGCAGGGAGGACCGGGGAGCTGTTTTTT
>TRBJ1-5|TRBD1|TRBV4-2|many
CASSQQTGTSNQPQHF
TGTGCCAGCAGCCAACAGACAGGGACTAGCAATCAGCCCCAGCATTTT
>TRBJ2-1|TRBD2|TRBV7-9|many
CASSLAGVAGGNEQFF
TGTGCCAGCAGCCTTGCTGGGGTAGCGGGAGGCAATGAGCAGTTCTTC
>TRBJ1-5|.|TRBV2|many
CASSGQGNQPQHF
TGTGCCAGCAGTGGACAGGGCAATCAGCCCCAGCATTTT
>TRBJ2-7|.|TRBV6-6|many
CASSYDLSPASF
TGTGCCAGCAGTTACGACTTATCCCCAGCCAGCTTC
>TRBJ2-5|.|TRBV9|few
CASSVGVSKETQSF
TGTGCCAGCAGCGTAGGGGTCAGTAAAGAGACCCAGTCCTTC
>TRBJ2-1|TRBD1|TRBV19|many
CASSIDRGLLNEQFF
TGTGCCAGTAGTATTGACAGGGGGCTTCTTAATGAGCAGTTCTTC
>TRBJ1-6|.|TRBV11-2|.
CASSLERGFNSPLHF
TGTGCCAGCAGCTTAGAACGGGGGTTTAATTCACCCCTCCACTTT
>TRBJ1-1|.|TRBV10-1|few
CASSELARVGAFF
TGCGCCAGCAGTGAGTTGGCAAGGGTTGGAGCTTTCTTT
>TRBJ2-5|.|TRBV11-2|.
CASSLEGPTTQYF
TGTGCCAGCAGCTTAGAGGGACCGACGACCCAGTACTTC
>TRBJ2-7|.|TRBV6-1|.
CASSQTGQRYEQYF
TGTGCCAGCAGTCAAACGGGACAACGCTACGAGCAGTACTTC
>TRBJ1-3|TRBD1|TRBV7-6|many
CASSLTGAGNTIYF
TGTGCCAGCAGCCTGACAGGGGCTGGAAACACCATATATTTT
>TRBJ2-1|TRBD2|TRBV2|many
CASSEIAGVINEQFF
TGTGCCAGCAGTGAAATAGCGGGAGTTATAAATGAGCAGTTCTTC
>TRBJ2-7|TRBD2|TRBV15|.
CATSREGAGTSGAYEQYF
TGTGCCACCAGCAGAGAAGGGGCAGGGACTAGCGGGGCTTACGAGCAGTACTTC
>TRBJ2-6|TRBD1|TRBV7-8|.
CASSLGTGGSGANVLTF
TGTGCCAGCAGCTTAGGGACAGGGGGCTCCGGGGCCAACGTCCTGACTTTC
>TRBJ1-4|TRBD1|TRBV6-1|few
CASRQGTNEKLFF
TGTGCCAGTAGACAGGGAACTAATGAAAAACTGTTTTTT
>TRBJ1-4|.|TRBV19|.
CASSIDLEDEKLFF
TGTGCCAGTAGTATAGATCTGGAGGATGAAAAACTGTTTTTT
>TRBJ2-2|.|TRBV19|many
CASRPQGVGELFF
TGTGCCAGTAGGCCACAGGGAGTCGGGGAGCTGTTTTTT
>TRBJ2-2|.|TRBV11-3|medium-sized
CASSVDGTGELFF
TGTGCCAGCAGCGTTGATGGCACCGGGGAGCTGTTTTTT
>TRBJ2-2|.|TRBV30|many
CAWSVLSTGELFF
TGTGCCTGGAGTGTACTTAGTACCGGGGAGCTGTTTTTT
>TRBJ1-2|.|TRBV7-9|many
CASSLSQGAAGYTF
TGTGCCAGCAGCTTATCTCAGGGAGCCGCTGGCTACACCTTC
>TRBJ1-5|.|TRBV30|many
CAWSVPPNQPQHF
TGTGCCTGGAGTGTCCCCCCTAATCAGCCCCAGCATTTT
>TRBJ1-1|.|TRBV5-1|.
CASSLSIREDTEAFF
TGCGCCAGCAGCTTGTCTATAAGGGAGGACACTGAAGCTTTCTTT
>TRBJ2-1|TRBD2|TRBV25-1|once
CASSAREGSGGFNEQFF
TGTGCCAGCAGTGCTAGAGAGGGGAGCGGGGGGTTCAATGAGCAGTTCTTC
>TRBJ2-5|.|TRBV19|many
CASSIVFQETQYF
TGTGCCAGTAGTATAGTTTTCCAAGAGACCCAGTACTTC